The rows below give T cell receptor beta chains drawn from one sample of a study of blood T cell repertoires in COVID-19. Sequenced by immunoSEQ multiplex PCR; TCRdb stores in-frame clones only, minus some. The table has 270,000 or so clones, 70% to 90% seen once. Sequenced sample: PBMCs or T cells enriched from blood (not recorded which). These receptors were obtained from a young woman with acute COVID-19. Both conserved end residues are part of each CDR3. A D gene is named only where the DNA matches it firmly. A row's size may be missing; if present it is once, few, many or a size class.

.,TRBD2,TRBJ2-1,TRBV12-3/TRBV12-4,CASSSGSNEQFF,TGTGCCAGCTCTAGCGGGAGTAATGAGCAGTTCTTC
.,.,TRBJ1-3,TRBV28,CASSPEAGGALKNTIYF,TGTGCCAGCAGTCCGGAGGCGGGGGGGGCTCTGAAAAACACCATATATTTT
.,TRBD2,TRBJ2-1,TRBV28,CASRPGGGTYNEQFF,TGTGCCAGCAGGCCTGGGGGGGGGACCTACAATGAGCAGTTCTTC
.,.,TRBJ1-2,TRBV27,CASSPIPSAPGGYTF,TGTGCCAGCAGTCCCATTCCCTCAGCCCCAGGTGGCTACACCTTC
.,TRBD2,TRBJ2-1,TRBV27,CASTFRPGLATNEQFF,TGTGCCAGCACCTTCCGACCGGGACTAGCGACCAATGAGCAGTTCTTC
.,TRBD2,TRBJ2-1,TRBV7-2,CASSLGYVAGGVF,TGTGCCAGCAGCCTAGGATATGTAGCGGGAGGTGTCTTC
once,.,TRBJ1-5,TRBV28,CASSLYPTETYSNQPQHF,TGTGCCAGCAGTTTATATCCGACAGAAACCTATAGCAATCAGCCCCAGCATTTT
.,.,TRBJ1-2,TRBV13,CASSLGSGSDYGYTF,TGTGCCAGCAGCTTAGGTAGCGGGTCGGACTATGGCTACACCTTC
.,TRBD1,TRBJ2-1,TRBV10-3,CAISDRDRDLSNEQFF,TGTGCCATCAGTGACCGGGACAGGGATTTAAGCAATGAGCAGTTCTTC
.,.,TRBJ2-1,TRBV19,CASSEVPTGKVGNEQFF,TGTGCCAGTAGCGAGGTCCCAACAGGGAAGGTGGGCAATGAGCAGTTCTTC